The source of this T cell receptor (beta chain) is a study of blood T cell repertoires in COVID-19. About the research overall: Samples taken during acute and convalescent COVID-19 were collected in the United States, Italy and Spain. PBMCs, B-cell-depleted T cells, or T cells provided the cDNA or gDNA that made up the material.

This clone was observed once. In the authors' workflow: Using reference gene primer amplification, nucleated cell counts were estimated. Clones were read by immunoSEQ multiplex PCR, and TCRdb kept only the in-frame ones, dropping some. V and J calls and clone size come straight from that table; D and trimming were deduced from the DNA. The profile shows hundreds of thousands of clones, approximately 80% of them singletons. CDR1 GTSNPN and CDR2 SVGIG come from the germline V gene (reference sequence). Trimming stripped 1 base from V and 8 bases from J, with 17 bases between. The CDR3 contains 14 residues.

This rearrangement joins TRBV30 to TRBJ1-2, with a weak D call TRBD1 (5 bases). The receptor comes from a man aged 40-50 years with acute or convalescent COVID-19. The sequencing input was peripheral blood. The CDR3 sequence: CAWSDPRGEGGYTF. For the CDR3, the DNA is TGTGCCTGGAGTGACCCTCGGGGGGAAGGCGGCTACACCTTC.